Shown below are 4 T cell receptor beta chains from a single sample sequenced in a study of graft-versus-host responses after intestinal transplantation. The assay was immunoSEQ multiplex PCR, and TCRdb's table has in-frame clones only and misses some. The sample includes about 110,000 clones, approximately 92% of them seen just once. For these receptors, no antigen is known. The sequencing here drew on unstimulated CD4+ T cells sorted from spleen or lymph node cells, taken before transplant. All receptors come from a human donor who was the organ donor for an intestinal transplant.

This rearrangement joins TRBV7-8 to TRBJ2-3; TRBD2 matches 9 bases. Losses at the gene ends were 1 base for V and 4 bases for J; bases not matched to a gene: 6. CDR3 size: 16 residues. Germline CDR1 and CDR2: SGHVS and FQNEAQ. The CDR3 spells CASSLVARLAADTQYF. The CDR3 coding sequence is TGTGCCAGCAGCTTAGTGGCGCGACTAGCGGCAGATACGCAGTATTTT.

The genes are TRBV5-5 and TRBJ1-3; TRBD1 matches 7 bases. This CDR3 has 13 amino acids. Germline CDR1 reads SGHKS; CDR2 reads YYEKEE (reference sequence). V dropped 4 bases and J dropped 2; count of bases not matched to a gene: 0. This CDR3 reads CASSTGAGNTIYF. The CDR3 DNA sequence: TGTGCCAGCAGCACAGGGGCTGGAAACACCATATATTTT.

This chain links TRBV9 with TRBJ1-3, with D possibly TRBD1 on 5 matching bases. V was pared by 3 bases and J by 3 bases, with 19 bases between. The CDR3 contains 17 residues. The V gene's germline CDR1 is SGDLS and CDR2 YYNGEE. The chain's CDR3 is CASSEPQEGRDGNTIYF. CDR3 nucleotide sequence: TGTGCCAGCAGCGAGCCCCAAGAAGGCAGGGATGGAAACACCATATATTTT.

The chain is built from TRBV19 and TRBJ2-2, with 9 bases fitting TRBD2. Trimming at V came to 4 bases and at J to 1 base, leaving 7 bases not matched to a gene. The CDR3 extends over 17 amino acids. Germline CDR1 and CDR2: LNHDA and SQIVND (reference sequence). As DNA, the CDR3 is TGTGCCAGTAGTACCGAAGCGGGAGGTATGAACACCGGGGAGCTGTTTTTT. This translates into CASSTEAGGMNTGELFF.